The entry below describes one TCR beta chain. Its antigen is unidentified. Sequence at one end of the junction differs from germline and may be a read error. The data originate from a study of T cell responses to AZD1222 COVID-19 vaccine. Findings and limits, study-wide: A rise in Spike-specific TCR breadth and depth followed two AZD1222 doses. Without day 14 samples, only post-peak T cell repertoires were studied. Baseline serostatus was positive in only a handful of AZD1222 recipients.

Measured with immunoSEQ multiplex PCR; TCRdb has only the in-frame clones, and not every one. The profile shows about 120,000 clones, approximately 85% of them singletons. The V gene's germline CDR1 is KGHSH and CDR2 LQKENI. CDR3 length: 17 residues. This material consisted of peripheral blood, taken on day 0 of MenACWY control vaccination. The TCR sequence derives from an adult in good health. J is TRBJ2-3 and V is TRBV18, with D possibly being TRBD1 or TRBD2 (5 bases each). This CDR3 reads CASSPPATGRTTYTQYF. Written as DNA, the CDR3 is TGTGCCAGCTCACCACCGGCGACGGGACGGACCACATATACGCAGTATTTT. The full variable domain, rest sourced from reference TRBV18 and TRBJ2-3, is NAGVMQNPRHLVRRRGQEARLRCSPMKGHSHVYWYRQLPEEGLKFMVYLQKENIIDESGMPKERFSAEFPKEGPSILRIQQVVRGDSAAYFCASSPPATGRTTYTQYFGPGTRLTVL.